This is a list of T cell receptor beta chains from one sample in a study of T cell clones after liver transplantation. Assay: immunoSEQ multiplex PCR; the TCRdb copy retains only in-frame clones and omits some. The table lists about 75,000 clones, around 84% of them singletons, with 2.1% in the top ten. Sequenced here: CD4+ T cells from blood, sampled less than 50 months after liver transplant. Receptor source: a human patient who received a liver transplant. Some T cells may trace back to the graft donor. CDR3s leave out the opening cysteine and the closing phenylalanine or tryptophan.

>TRBV6-1|13|TRBJ2-5
ASSEGRERQETQY
>TRBV30|11|TRBJ1-1
AWRQGGDTEAF
>TRBV5-1|15|TRBJ2-5
ASSLLTRLASQETQY
>TRBV2|13|TRBJ2-2
ASTGLAANTGELF
>TRBV14|19|TRBJ2-4
ASSQESFPGGAAALGNIQY
>TRBV27|13|TRBJ2-2
ASSFVLAGAGELF
>TRBV6-1|15|TRBJ2-7
ASSEGRGGSTPNEQY
>TRBV4-1|14|TRBJ2-2
ASSQDALPNTGELF
>TRBV19|11|TRBJ1-4
ASSISEDEKLF
>TRBV6-5|11|TRBJ2-3
ASRLASTDTQY
>TRBV6-5|12|TRBJ2-7
ASSYGDGVEEQY
>TRBV2|11|TRBJ1-2
ASSEGGDYGYT
>TRBV11-2|15|TRBJ2-3
ASSLEGRGPSTDTQY
>TRBV7-2|13|TRBJ2-5
ASSLGLAGSETQY
>TRBV4-1|12|TRBJ2-4
ASSQVSGVNIQY
>TRBV15|13|TRBJ1-5
ATSRERGSHQPQH
>TRBV7-2|15|TRBJ2-1
ASSLASPGAGYNEQF
>TRBV11-1|12|TRBJ2-7
ASSLGPLDYEQY
>TRBV7-3|18|TRBJ1-1
ASSHYPPSPDRGGNTEAF
>TRBV7-2|12|TRBJ2-7
ASSLGGGRDEQY
>TRBV6-5|9|TRBJ2-5
ASSYGETQY
>TRBV27|14|TRBJ1-2
ASSLRPSTSNYGYT
>TRBV5-6|9|TRBJ2-7
ASTRQGPQY
>TRBV9|15|TRBJ2-3
ASSVVPRGGGGDTQY
>TRBV14|14|TRBJ1-3
ASSQDHGGTLHTIY
>TRBV4-3|12|TRBJ2-4
ASSQVTGRDIQY
>TRBV7-2|14|TRBJ1-3
ASSFDRARSGNTIY